A selection of T cell receptor beta chains follows, all from one sample in a study of CD8+ T cells in alopecia areata. Clones were sequenced by immunoSEQ multiplex PCR, and TCRdb holds only the in-frame ones, with some missing. The sample carries about 200,000 clones, about three fifths recorded once. This sample comprised CD4+ T cells sorted from blood, obtained at week 4, from a patient treated with tofacitinib. The receptors shown here come from a human donor with alopecia areata. The CDR3 runs from the conserved cysteine through the conserved F or W. D genes are given only for firm matches. The size of a clone is reported for some rows only, either as once, few or many, or as a class for expanded clones.

d_call j_call clone_size v_call cdr3_aa cdr3_nt
- TRBJ2-3 - TRBV11-2 CASSLDSVSGRWDF TGTGCCAGCAGCTTAGATAGTGTGTCAGGTCGGTGGGATTTT
- TRBJ2-1 few TRBV29-1 CSVGLFSYNEQFF TGCAGCGTTGGACTTTTCTCCTACAATGAGCAGTTCTTC
- TRBJ2-3 - TRBV5-6 CASSFRDTQYF TGTGCCAGCAGCTTTCGGGATACGCAGTATTTT
- TRBJ1-2 few TRBV20-1 CSAKGNYGYTF TGCAGTGCTAAGGGGAACTATGGCTACACCTTC
- TRBJ1-6 - TRBV4-1 CASSSPGRHNSPLHF TGCGCCAGCAGCTCCCCGGGACGGCATAATTCACCCCTCCACTTT
- TRBJ1-6 few TRBV23-1 CASSQYPVLGVNSPLHF TGCGCCAGCAGTCAATACCCGGTCTTGGGGGTTAATTCACCCCTCCACTTT
- TRBJ2-7 - TRBV27 CASSLRWADYEQYF TGTGCCAGCAGTTTACGGTGGGCAGACTACGAGCAGTACTTC
TRBD1 TRBJ2-2 few TRBV6-6 CASSSWTGTSGELFF TGTGCCAGCAGTTCGTGGACAGGGACAAGCGGGGAGCTGTTTTTT
TRBD1 TRBJ1-6 - TRBV30 CACVDRADSPLHF TGTGCCTGCGTCGACAGGGCGGATTCACCCCTCCACTTT
- TRBJ1-4 many TRBV4-1 CASSQDDAVGEKLFF TGCGCCAGCAGCCAAGACGACGCGGTAGGGGAAAAACTGTTTTTT
- TRBJ2-7 few TRBV19 CASSFIQAEQYF TGTGCCAGTAGTTTTATTCAGGCCGAGCAGTACTTC
- TRBJ1-1 few TRBV12-5 CASGAGKAEAFF TGTGCTAGTGGTGCCGGTAAGGCTGAAGCTTTCTTT
TRBD1 TRBJ2-6 - TRBV13 CASSHRQGTSSGANVLTF TGTGCCAGCAGCCACAGACAGGGAACCAGCTCTGGGGCCAACGTCCTGACTTTC
TRBD1 TRBJ1-6 - TRBV5-6 CASSKGQGISPLHF TGTGCCAGCAGCAAAGGACAGGGAATTTCACCCCTCCACTTT
TRBD1 TRBJ1-2 few TRBV18 CASSSTGERGYTF TGTGCCAGCTCGTCGACAGGGGAGAGGGGCTACACCTTC
TRBD2 TRBJ2-5 - TRBV7-2 CASSFQRGPETQYF TGTGCCAGCAGCTTTCAGCGGGGCCCGGAGACCCAGTACTTC
- TRBJ1-1 - TRBV9 CTSSAQGKNTEAFF TGTACCAGCAGCGCCCAGGGAAAGAACACTGAAGCTTTCTTT
TRBD2 TRBJ2-2 few TRBV5-1 CASSFGLAGGANTGELFF TGCGCCAGCAGCTTTGGACTAGCGGGGGGCGCGAACACCGGGGAGCTGTTTTTT
- TRBJ2-3 few TRBV11-3 CASSLPGTSTDTQYF TGTGCCAGCAGCTTACCCGGGACTAGCACAGATACGCAGTATTTT
TRBD1 TRBJ1-1 few TRBV5-1 CASSSDTGGRGTEAFF TGCGCCAGCAGCTCTGATACAGGGGGACGAGGCACTGAAGCTTTCTTT
TRBD1 TRBJ1-2 - TRBV10-3 CAIRQGGYGYTF TGTGCCATCAGACAGGGGGGCTATGGCTACACCTTC
- TRBJ1-1 few TRBV4-3 CASSYGKLNTEAFF TGCGCCAGCAGCTACGGTAAATTGAACACTGAAGCTTTCTTT
- TRBJ2-7 - TRBV29-1 CSVEEGTNPYEQYF TGCAGCGTTGAAGAGGGGACGAACCCCTACGAGCAGTACTTC
- TRBJ1-2 - TRBV7-6 CASSLDRSRGYTF TGTGCCAGCAGCTTAGACAGGTCCCGTGGCTACACCTTC
- TRBJ2-2 - TRBV7-3 CASSNANTGELFF TGTGCCAGCAGCAACGCGAACACCGGGGAGCTGTTTTTT
TRBD1 TRBJ1-1 - TRBV30 CAWGTQTGFGTEAFF TGTGCCTGGGGTACCCAGACAGGGTTTGGCACTGAAGCTTTCTTT
- TRBJ2-1 - TRBV2 CASSEAPTGYNEQFF TGTGCCAGCAGTGAAGCACCGACAGGATACAATGAGCAGTTCTTC
TRBD1 TRBJ1-6 - TRBV7-2 CASSLGDRGLSPLHF TGTGCCAGCAGCTTAGGGGACAGGGGGCTGTCACCCCTCCACTTT
TRBD1 TRBJ1-2 - TRBV4-3 CASSQGPQGAYGYTF TGCGCCAGCAGCCAAGGACCTCAGGGGGCTTATGGCTACACCTTC
- TRBJ1-1 few TRBV29-1 CSVEPLMNTEAFF TGCAGCGTAGAACCCCTCATGAACACTGAAGCTTTCTTT
TRBD1 TRBJ1-1 once TRBV27 CASSGTANTEAFF TGTGCCAGCAGCGGGACAGCGAACACTGAAGCTTTCTTT